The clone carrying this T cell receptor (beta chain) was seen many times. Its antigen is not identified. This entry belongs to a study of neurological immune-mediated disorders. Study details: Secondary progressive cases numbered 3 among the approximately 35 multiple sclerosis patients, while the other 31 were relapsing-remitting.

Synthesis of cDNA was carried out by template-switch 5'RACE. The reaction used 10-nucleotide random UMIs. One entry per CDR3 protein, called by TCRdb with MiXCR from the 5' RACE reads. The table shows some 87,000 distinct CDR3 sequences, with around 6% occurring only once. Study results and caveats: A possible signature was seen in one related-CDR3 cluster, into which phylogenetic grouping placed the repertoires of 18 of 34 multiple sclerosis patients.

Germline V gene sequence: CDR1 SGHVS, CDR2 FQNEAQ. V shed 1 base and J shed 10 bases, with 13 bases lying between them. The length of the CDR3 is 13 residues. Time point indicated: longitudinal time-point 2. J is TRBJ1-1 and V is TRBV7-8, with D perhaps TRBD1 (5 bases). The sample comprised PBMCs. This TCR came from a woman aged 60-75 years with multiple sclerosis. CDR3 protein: CASSLVAVGGAFF. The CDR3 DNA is TGTGCCAGCAGCTTAGTGGCGGTTGGGGGAGCTTTCTTT.